The clone carrying this T cell receptor (beta chain) has a count of ten or more. A unique molecular identifier was carried by every single TCR cDNA molecule. TCRdb fed the 5' RACE reads into MiXCR, producing one record per CDR3 protein. In the table there are 5,500 to 6,500 distinct CDR3 sequences, roughly an eighth of which are singletons. Noted time point: sample taken at primary tumor resection. Whole RNA, which was extracted from tumor, nontumor lung tissue or frozen PBMC, was sequenced without any cell sorting. The cohort: around 79 early-stage, untreated non-small cell lung cancer patients. This sample is part of a study of spatial heterogeneity in lung cancer. V lost 6 bases to trimming and J lost 0 bases; unmatched junction nucleotides: 3. The CDR3 extends over 14 amino acids. Germline V gene sequence: CDR1 DFQATT, CDR2 SNEGSKA (reference sequence).

V usage is TRBV20-1 and J usage is TRBJ2-2; 8 bases map to TRBD1. The sequence was collected from a male donor with early-stage non-small cell lung cancer. Material: normal lung tissue next to the tumor, obtained at surgery. CDR3 loop: CSATGGANTGELFF. The CDR3 nucleotides are TGCAGTGCAACAGGGGGTGCGAACACCGGGGAGCTGTTTTTT.